This T cell receptor beta chain appears in the sequencing data of a study of synovial regulatory T cells in juvenile arthritis (dated by TCRdb to about 2015). General notes on the study: Among the sequenced patients, a few were classified as therapy-naive, methotrexate plus infliximab was given to one, methotrexate was given to about 6, and treatment information was unavailable for one. The study compared TCRbeta CDR3 repertoires of blood iaTreg cells, other blood Treg cells and synovial fluid Treg cells from matched patient samples. Effector T cell subsets were also sequenced in the study cohort for comparisons, but only blood and synovial fluid Treg cells are covered by the Treg dataset alone. Treg and Teff subsets from some ten JIA patients with active disease were included in the TCR repertoire comparisons.

CDR1 and CDR2, per the germline V gene (reference sequence), are SEHNR and FQNEAQ. The CDR3 contains 15 residues, cysteine and phenylalanine counted. The DNA is not on file. On this clone itself: What this receptor recognizes is not known.

Libraries came from the immunoSEQ multiplex PCR assay. Adaptive Biotechnologies carried out the TCRbeta CDR3 sequencing. Per the source publication's procedure: Repertoire similarity was assessed using the Chao-modified Jaccard index and the median clonotype overlap from 200 random subsamples at equal sample size. Similarity analyses used either productive nucleotide sequences or in silico-translated amino acid sequences. Hierarchical clustering with single linkage and t-SNE based on Chao-modified Jaccard distances were applied for the comparison of repertoires. After normalising for sample size, the researchers measured repertoire diversity with the Renyi index across a range of alpha values. Not all clones reach the TCRdb copy of this immuneACCESS table, which keeps in-frame sequences only. Checked studies attribute under half of the gap to unresolved V genes and leave the rest unexplained. V, J and clone size are taken as reported in that table, and D and trimming were inferred from the DNA itself. In this sample's table one finds 8,000 to 10,000 clones. About 1.1% of the sample rests with the top ten.

Overall study outcomes, separate from this receptor: Blood iaTreg cells showed lower TCR diversity than other blood Treg cells, consistent with antigen-driven expansion. Across patients, iaTreg TCR repertoires were largely private and overlapped partially with synovial Teff repertoires and blood CPL repertoires. Synovial Treg cells shared more CDR3 sequences with iaTreg cells than with other blood Treg cells, and Chao-Jaccard similarity confirmed that synovial Treg cells were more closely related to iaTreg cells.

TCR repertoires were obtained from around 11 juvenile idiopathic arthritis patients with active disease who had not reached inactive disease, of whom 3 were polyarticular and 8 were oligoarticular. The median age of the TCR-sequenced patients was over 10 years (range roughly 2.1-22.9), and their median disease duration was about 7 years (range 0.2-19.1). The samples for TCR repertoire analysis were obtained at two Italian centres. Peripheral blood mononuclear cells were isolated by Histopaque-1077 density gradient and cryopreserved in about 90% FCS with about 10% DMSO. This clonotype originated in a donor aged 2-30 years with juvenile idiopathic arthritis. What was sequenced was Treg cells from blood. Read against the paper, the sample's cell subset or site label means: remaining (HLA-DR-negative) circulating blood Treg cells. The chain was built from TRBV7-9 and TRBJ1-1. The CDR3 corresponds to CASSFQGAGGTEAFF.